The rows below give T cell receptor beta chains drawn from one sample of a study of shared clonotypes between healthy human individuals. TCRdb keeps only in-frame clones here, not all; method: immunoSEQ multiplex PCR. This sample has about 2.4 million clones, with 90% to 95% found just once. Sequenced material: naive CD4+ T cells from PBMCs. All receptors derive from a man younger than 30 in good health. Some clones in this sample may be carry-over from other donors' samples. CDR3s include the opening cysteine and the closing phenylalanine or tryptophan. A D gene is named only where the DNA matches it firmly. Part of the rows lack a size; the others show once, few, many or a class for expanded clones.

D	size	J	V	DNA	CDR3
NA	NA	TRBJ1-3	TRBV7-2	TGTGCCAGCAGCCCGCCGTACAGGGACGGAAACACCATATATTTT	CASSPPYRDGNTIYF
NA	NA	TRBJ2-6	TRBV5-1	TGCGCCAGCAGCCCTCAGGGAAATGGGGCCAACGTCCTGACTTTC	CASSPQGNGANVLTF
NA	NA	TRBJ1-2	TRBV7-2	TGTGCCAGCAGCTTAGTTGCGGGTGTGAACTATGGCTACACCTTC	CASSLVAGVNYGYTF
TRBD1	NA	TRBJ1-4	TRBV7-9	TGTGCCAGCAGCTTTGGGACAGGCTATGAAAAACTGTTTTTT	CASSFGTGYEKLFF
TRBD1	NA	TRBJ2-7	TRBV11-2	TGTGCCAGCAGCTCCCGGACAGGCCACGAGCAGTACTTC	CASSSRTGHEQYF
NA	few	TRBJ1-2	TRBV5-1	TGCGCCAGCAGCTTGGGTAGCTATGGCTACACCTTC	CASSLGSYGYTF
TRBD2	NA	TRBJ2-7	TRBV7-8	TGTGCCAGCAGCTTAGCGCGGCGGGAGGGCCTCTACGAGCAGTACTTC	CASSLARREGLYEQYF
TRBD1	NA	TRBJ2-2	TRBV19	TGTGCCAGTAGTGTCGGGACAGCTTACGGGGAGCTGTTTTTT	CASSVGTAYGELFF
NA	NA	TRBJ2-7	TRBV7-2	TGTGCCAGCAGCTCAGGACAGCTTGGCGAGCAGTACTTC	CASSSGQLGEQYF
NA	NA	TRBJ2-7	TRBV15	TGTGCCACCAGCAGGACTCCGGGGCCCTCAGGGAACGAGCAGTACTTC	CATSRTPGPSGNEQYF
TRBD1	NA	TRBJ2-6	TRBV5-1	TGCGCCAGCAGCTTAGGGGGCTCAGGGGCCAACGTCCTGACTTTC	CASSLGGSGANVLTF
TRBD2	NA	TRBJ2-7	TRBV6-5	TGTGCCAGCAGTGATAGCGGGAGAAGGTACGAGCAGTACTTC	CASSDSGRRYEQYF
NA	NA	TRBJ2-5	TRBV6-1	TGTGCCAGCAGAGGGGGACTACAATGGGGGACCCAGTACTTC	CASRGGLQWGTQYF
NA	NA	TRBJ2-3	TRBV5-1	TGCGCCAGCAGCCCGACCCGGACAGCGGCCACAGATACGCAGTATTTT	CASSPTRTAATDTQYF
NA	NA	TRBJ2-1	TRBV28	TGTGCCAGCAGTCCCCCGGGAGGTTGGGGGCCCAATGAGCAGTTCTTC	CASSPPGGWGPNEQFF
NA	once	TRBJ1-2	TRBV28	TGTGCCAGCAGTTTTCCGATCGGCTACTATGGCTACACCTTC	CASSFPIGYYGYTF
NA	NA	TRBJ2-7	TRBV5-1	TGCGCCAGCACCCAAGGGGGAGACTATCCGTCCTACGAGCAGTACTTC	CASTQGGDYPSYEQYF
TRBD2	NA	TRBJ2-1	TRBV7-2	TGTGCCAGCAGCCTCTCTAGCGGGGTCTACAATGAGCAGTTCTTC	CASSLSSGVYNEQFF
TRBD2	NA	TRBJ2-5	TRBV5-8	TGTGCCAGCAGCTTCGGTCTTCTAGCGGAAGAGACCCAGTACTTC	CASSFGLLAEETQYF
TRBD2	once	TRBJ2-1	TRBV9	TGTGCCAGCAGCGGACTAGCGGGAGGTCCCAATGAGCAGTTCTTC	CASSGLAGGPNEQFF
NA	NA	TRBJ1-2	TRBV2	TGTGCCAGCAACGAGAGGGGGACTTCTGCGGGCTACACCTTC	CASNERGTSAGYTF
TRBD1	NA	TRBJ2-1	TRBV30	TGTGCCTGGCTCGGGACAGGGGGCGTTTATGAGCAGTTCTTC	CAWLGTGGVYEQFF
TRBD1	once	TRBJ1-1	TRBV10-3	TGTGCCGCCCTTTCGGACAGGGGGGGAGGTAGCACTGAAGCTTTCTTT	CAALSDRGGGSTEAFF
NA	NA	TRBJ1-5	TRBV27	TGTGCCAGCAGTTTAAGTATCCGGACGGATCAGCCCCAGCATTTT	CASSLSIRTDQPQHF
TRBD1	once	TRBJ2-7	TRBV5-6	TGTGCCAGCAGCTTAGGTACCCGGGACAGGGGGTACGAGCAGTACTTC	CASSLGTRDRGYEQYF
NA	NA	TRBJ2-7	TRBV14	TGTGCCAGCAGCCGCTCCGGACGCCCCAGCTCCTACGAGCAGTACTTC	CASSRSGRPSSYEQYF
TRBD2	NA	TRBJ2-2	TRBV7-9	TGTGCCAGCAGCGAGATTGCGGGGGACACCGGGGAGCTGTTTTTT	CASSEIAGDTGELFF
TRBD1	NA	TRBJ2-5	TRBV29-1	TGCAGCGTCGCCCAACAGGGGGGAGAGACCCAGTACTTC	CSVAQQGGETQYF
NA	NA	TRBJ1-1	TRBV10-3	TGTGCCATCAGTGAACCGGTGAACACTGAAGCTTTCTTT	CAISEPVNTEAFF
NA	NA	TRBJ1-1	TRBV6-5	TGTGCCAGCAGTTACGCAGGGTTAGCTTTCTTT	CASSYAGLAFF
NA	NA	TRBJ2-7	TRBV11-2	TGTGCCAGCACCGAGAACTACGAGCAGTACTTC	CASTENYEQYF
NA	NA	TRBJ2-4	TRBV27	TGTGCCAGCAGCTCATTCCCGGCGTCTGGTGGGACCATTCAGTACTTC	CASSSFPASGGTIQYF
TRBD2	NA	TRBJ2-1	TRBV5-1	TGCGCCAGCAGCTTGGCCGCGGGCGGGAGTTTCAATGAGCAGTTCTTC	CASSLAAGGSFNEQFF
NA	once	TRBJ1-4	TRBV28	TGTGCCACGGGACGGAGTAATGAAAAACTGTTTTTT	CATGRSNEKLFF
NA	NA	TRBJ2-7	TRBV9	TGTGCCAGCAGCGTAGACGGGGGCTCCTACGAGCAGTACTTC	CASSVDGGSYEQYF
TRBD1	NA	TRBJ2-7	TRBV5-1	TGCGCCAGCAGCTTGGGACAGGGGGGGCGCGAGCAGTACTTC	CASSLGQGGREQYF
TRBD1	few	TRBJ1-4	TRBV7-7	TGTGCCAGCAGCACGGGACAGGGGGGCGAAAAACTGTTTTTT	CASSTGQGGEKLFF
NA	NA	TRBJ1-1	TRBV7-9	TGTGCCAGCAGCTTAGGGACAGCCCCGGGGACTGAAGCTTTCTTT	CASSLGTAPGTEAFF
NA	NA	TRBJ2-3	TRBV11-2	TGTGCCAGCAGCTTAGATGGTAGTGGACTGCGCCCTAGCACAGATACGCAGTATTTT	CASSLDGSGLRPSTDTQYF